Listed below are T cell receptor beta chains from one sample, sequenced in a study of radiotherapy plus CTLA-4 blockade in lung cancer. Assay: immunoSEQ multiplex PCR; the TCRdb copy retains only in-frame clones and omits some. This sample has some 32,000 clones, with 75% to 90% found just once. Here the sequenced sample was peripheral blood, taken from a patient treated with radiotherapy plus ipilimumab. The receptors derive from a human donor with non-small cell lung cancer that progressed on radiotherapy plus ipilimumab. CDR3s include the opening cysteine and the closing phenylalanine or tryptophan. D genes are given only for firm matches. Clone size is given for some rows only: seen once, a few or many times, or a class if the clone is expanded.

j_call	d_call	v_call	clone_size	cdr3_nt	cdr3_aa
TRBJ2-5	TRBD2	TRBV7-2	.	TGTGCCAGCAGCTTAGTAGGCGGTAGCGGGGCTAAGACCCAGTACTTC	CASSLVGGSGAKTQYF
TRBJ2-3	.	TRBV4-1	.	TGCGCCAGCAGCCACGAGGGTCGGACCACAGATACGCAGTATTTT	CASSHEGRTTDTQYF
TRBJ2-7	TRBD2	TRBV6-6	once	TGTGCCAGCAGCCCTGGGGGAGGGGCGCACTTCGAGCAGTACTTC	CASSPGGGAHFEQYF
TRBJ2-5	TRBD1	TRBV12-5	.	TGTGCTAGTGGTTTGGGGGGGACAGTAGGGGAGACCCAGTACTTC	CASGLGGTVGETQYF
TRBJ2-2	TRBD1	TRBV9	.	TGTGCCAGCAGCGCGGGACAGGGGGTGGTCGGGGAGCTGTTTTTT	CASSAGQGVVGELFF
TRBJ2-3	TRBD2	TRBV2	.	TGTGCCAGCAGTGTCGGCGGGGGGGCCTCAGATACGCAGTATTTT	CASSVGGGASDTQYF
TRBJ2-1	TRBD2	TRBV7-9	.	TGTGCCAGCAGCTTAGTTCCCAGGGAGGGGCGCAATGAGCAGTTCTTC	CASSLVPREGRNEQFF
TRBJ2-7	.	TRBV5-1	.	TGCGCCAGCAGCTTGGGTACAGGGTACGACGAGCAGTACTTC	CASSLGTGYDEQYF
TRBJ1-2	.	TRBV7-2	.	TGTGCCAGCAGGTTCAGGGCCGCCTATGGCTACACCTTC	CASRFRAAYGYTF
TRBJ2-7	.	TRBV5-4	.	TGTGCCAGCAGCTCCGGGAACCCGGGTAACGAGCAGTACTTC	CASSSGNPGNEQYF
TRBJ1-3	.	TRBV4-1	.	TGCGCCAGCAGCCAACTTCAGGGTGCGGGAAACACCATATATTTT	CASSQLQGAGNTIYF
TRBJ2-3	TRBD2	TRBV9	.	TGTGCCAGCAGCCCCCGACTAGCGGGGCCGACAGATACGCAGTATTTT	CASSPRLAGPTDTQYF
TRBJ2-1	.	TRBV9	.	TGTGCCAGCAGCGTGGAGGGGGCCGACTACAATGAGCAGTTCTTC	CASSVEGADYNEQFF
TRBJ2-2	.	TRBV4-3	few	TGCGCCAGCAGCCAATACATGAACACCGGGGAGCTGTTTTTT	CASSQYMNTGELFF
TRBJ1-2	.	TRBV4-2	.	TGTGCCAGCAGCCAAAACAGGGAAGGGTTGGGCTACACCTTC	CASSQNREGLGYTF
TRBJ1-2	.	TRBV6-1	.	TGTGCCAGCAGTGAATCGAACGGGAACTATGGCTACACCTTC	CASSESNGNYGYTF
TRBJ1-2	.	TRBV7-2	.	TGTGCCAGCAGCTTAGCGGGGGCAGCTCAACCCTATGGCTACACCTTC	CASSLAGAAQPYGYTF
TRBJ2-7	.	TRBV19	.	TGTGCCAGTAGTCCTTTTCAGGGGCCACACGAGCAGTACTTC	CASSPFQGPHEQYF
TRBJ2-5	TRBD2	TRBV5-1	.	TGCGCCAGCAGCCCGGGACTAGCGGTCGCCCAAGAGGCCCAGTACTTC	CASSPGLAVAQEAQYF
TRBJ1-5	.	TRBV19	.	TGTGCCAGTAGTATCTCAGGCTCCAATCAGCCCCAGCATTTT	CASSISGSNQPQHF
TRBJ2-7	.	TRBV19	.	TGTGCCAGTAGTATTGGTGGCGGGCGCTACGAGCAGTACTTC	CASSIGGGRYEQYF
TRBJ1-2	TRBD1	TRBV10-2	once	TGCGCCAGCAGCCAGGGGGCAGAGTATGGCTACACCTTC	CASSQGAEYGYTF
TRBJ2-2	TRBD1	TRBV5-1	once	TGCGCCAGCAGCTCAGGGGGCGCGGACACCGGGGAGCTGTTTTTT	CASSSGGADTGELFF
TRBJ2-1	TRBD1	TRBV13	.	TGTGCCAGCAGCCTCCAACGAGGGGGCACTGAGCAGTTCTTC	CASSLQRGGTEQFF